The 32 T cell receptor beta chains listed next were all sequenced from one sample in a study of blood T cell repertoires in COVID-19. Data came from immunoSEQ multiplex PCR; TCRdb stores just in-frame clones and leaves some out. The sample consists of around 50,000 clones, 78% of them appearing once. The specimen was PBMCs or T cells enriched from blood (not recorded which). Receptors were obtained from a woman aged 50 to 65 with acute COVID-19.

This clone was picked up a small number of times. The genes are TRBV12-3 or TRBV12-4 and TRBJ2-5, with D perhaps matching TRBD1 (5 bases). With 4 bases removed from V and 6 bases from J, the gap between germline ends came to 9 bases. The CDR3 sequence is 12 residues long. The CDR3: CASSWAGKTQYF. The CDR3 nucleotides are TGTGCCAGCAGTTGGGCAGGGAAGACCCAGTACTTC.

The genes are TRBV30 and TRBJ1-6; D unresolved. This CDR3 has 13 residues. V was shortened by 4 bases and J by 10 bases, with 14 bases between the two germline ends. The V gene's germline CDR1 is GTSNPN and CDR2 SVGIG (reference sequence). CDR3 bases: TGTGCCTGGATGTATAGGGAGGACTCACCCCTCCACTTT. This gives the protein CAWMYREDSPLHF. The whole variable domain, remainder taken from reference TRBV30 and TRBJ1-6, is SQTIHQWPATLVQPVGSPLSLECTVEGTSNPNLYWYRQAAGRGLQLLFYSVGIGQISSEVPQNLSASRPQDRQFILSSKKLLLSDSGFYLCAWMYREDSPLHFGNGTRLTVT.

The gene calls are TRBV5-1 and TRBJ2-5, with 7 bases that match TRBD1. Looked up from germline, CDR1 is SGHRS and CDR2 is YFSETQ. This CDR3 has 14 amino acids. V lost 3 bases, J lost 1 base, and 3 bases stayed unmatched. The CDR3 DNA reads TGCGCCAGCAGCTCGGGACAGATCCAAGAGACCCAGTACTTC. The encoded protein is CASSSGQIQETQYF. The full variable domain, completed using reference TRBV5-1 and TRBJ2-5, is KAGVTQTPRYLIKTRGQQVTLSCSPISGHRSVSWYQQTPGQGLQFLFEYFSETQRNKGNFPGRFSGRQFSNSRSEMNVSTLELGDSALYLCASSSGQIQETQYFGPGTRLLVL.

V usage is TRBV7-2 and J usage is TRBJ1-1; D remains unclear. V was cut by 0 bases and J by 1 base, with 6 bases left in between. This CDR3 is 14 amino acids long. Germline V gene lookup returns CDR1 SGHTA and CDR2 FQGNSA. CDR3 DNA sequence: TGTGCCAGCAGCTTAGCAGCAGGGAACACTGAAGCTTTCTTT. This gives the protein CASSLAAGNTEAFF.

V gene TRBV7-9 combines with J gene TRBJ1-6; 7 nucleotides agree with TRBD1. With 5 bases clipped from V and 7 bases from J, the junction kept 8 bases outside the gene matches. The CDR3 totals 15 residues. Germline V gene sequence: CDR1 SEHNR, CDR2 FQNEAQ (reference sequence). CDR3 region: CASSRLGQVNSPLHF. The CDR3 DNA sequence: TGTGCCAGCAGCAGGTTAGGACAGGTCAATTCACCCCTCCACTTT.

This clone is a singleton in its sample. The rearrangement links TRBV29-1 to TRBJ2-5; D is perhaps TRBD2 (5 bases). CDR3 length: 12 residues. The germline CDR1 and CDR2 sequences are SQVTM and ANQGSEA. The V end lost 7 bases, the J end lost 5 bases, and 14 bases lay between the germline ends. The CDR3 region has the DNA TGCAGCGCCCGGACTGCTTCTGAGACCCAGTACTTC. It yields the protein CSARTASETQYF.

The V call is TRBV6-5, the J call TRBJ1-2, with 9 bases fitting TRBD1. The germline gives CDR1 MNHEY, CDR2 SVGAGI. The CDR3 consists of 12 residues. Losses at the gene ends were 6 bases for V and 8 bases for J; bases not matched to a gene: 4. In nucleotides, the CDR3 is TGTGCCAGCAGCATGGACAGGGGAGGCTACACCTTC. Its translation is CASSMDRGGYTF.

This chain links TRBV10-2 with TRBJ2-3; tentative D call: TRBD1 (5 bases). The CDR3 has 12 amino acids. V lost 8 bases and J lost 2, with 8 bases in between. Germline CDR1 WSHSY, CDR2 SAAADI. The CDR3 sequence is CASGASTDTQYF. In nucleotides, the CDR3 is TGCGCCAGCGGGGCTTCCACAGATACGCAGTATTTT.

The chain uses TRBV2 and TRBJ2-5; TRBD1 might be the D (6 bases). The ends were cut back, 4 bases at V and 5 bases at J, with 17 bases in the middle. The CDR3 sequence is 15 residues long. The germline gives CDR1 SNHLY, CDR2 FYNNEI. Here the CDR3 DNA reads TGTGCCAGCAGTGTATACCGGGACATTCCGGAGACCCAGTACTTC. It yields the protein CASSVYRDIPETQYF.

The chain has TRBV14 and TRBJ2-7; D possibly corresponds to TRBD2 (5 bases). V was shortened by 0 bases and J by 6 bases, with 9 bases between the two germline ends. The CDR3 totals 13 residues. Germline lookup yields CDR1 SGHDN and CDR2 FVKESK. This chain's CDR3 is CASSQDWRFEQYF. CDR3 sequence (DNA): TGTGCCAGCAGCCAAGATTGGAGGTTCGAGCAGTACTTC.

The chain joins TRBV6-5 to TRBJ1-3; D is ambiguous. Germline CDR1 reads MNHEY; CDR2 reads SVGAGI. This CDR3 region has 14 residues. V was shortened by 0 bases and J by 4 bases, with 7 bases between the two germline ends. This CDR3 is CASSYSSGGNTIYF. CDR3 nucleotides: TGTGCCAGCAGTTACTCGAGCGGCGGAAACACCATATATTTT.

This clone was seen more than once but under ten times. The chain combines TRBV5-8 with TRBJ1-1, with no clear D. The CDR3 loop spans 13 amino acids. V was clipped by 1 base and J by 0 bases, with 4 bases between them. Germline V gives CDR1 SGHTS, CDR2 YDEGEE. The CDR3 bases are TGTGCCAGCAGCTTGTATCTGAACACTGAAGCTTTCTTT. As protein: CASSLYLNTEAFF.

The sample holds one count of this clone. The CDR3 loop is CASSGQGGYTF. CDR3 coding DNA: TGTGCCAGCAGTGGGCAGGGGGGCTACACCTTC. The chain is built from TRBV6-4 and TRBJ1-2; the D gene is possibly TRBD1 (6 bases). The V and J ends lost 4 bases and 8 bases respectively, with 8 bases between them. The CDR3 runs 11 residues. In germline, CDR1 is MRHNA, CDR2 SNTAGT.

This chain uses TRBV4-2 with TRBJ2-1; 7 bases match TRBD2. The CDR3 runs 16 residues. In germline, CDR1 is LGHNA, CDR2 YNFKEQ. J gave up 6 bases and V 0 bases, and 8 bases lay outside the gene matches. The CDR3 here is CASSQEGGSTGNEQFF. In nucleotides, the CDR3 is TGTGCCAGCAGCCAAGAGGGGGGGTCGACTGGCAATGAGCAGTTCTTC.

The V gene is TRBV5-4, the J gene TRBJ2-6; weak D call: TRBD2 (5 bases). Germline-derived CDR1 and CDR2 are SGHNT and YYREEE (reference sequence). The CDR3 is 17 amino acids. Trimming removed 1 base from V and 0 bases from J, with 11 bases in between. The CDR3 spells CASSLIGLTSGANVLTF. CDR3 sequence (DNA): TGTGCCAGCAGCTTGATCGGACTGACCTCTGGGGCCAACGTCCTGACTTTC.

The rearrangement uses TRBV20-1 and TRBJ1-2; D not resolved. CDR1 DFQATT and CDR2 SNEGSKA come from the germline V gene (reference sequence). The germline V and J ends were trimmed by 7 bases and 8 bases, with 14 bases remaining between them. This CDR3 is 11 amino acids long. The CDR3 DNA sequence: TGCAGTGTCGACGGCATCGGGGGCTACACCTTC. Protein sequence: CSVDGIGGYTF.

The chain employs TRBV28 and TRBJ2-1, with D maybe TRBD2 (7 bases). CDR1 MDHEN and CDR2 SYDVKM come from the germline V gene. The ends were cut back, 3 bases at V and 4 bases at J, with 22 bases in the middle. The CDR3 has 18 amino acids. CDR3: CASSFVGYVGRGYNEQFF. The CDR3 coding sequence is TGTGCCAGCAGTTTCGTAGGGTATGTGGGGAGGGGGTACAATGAGCAGTTCTTC.

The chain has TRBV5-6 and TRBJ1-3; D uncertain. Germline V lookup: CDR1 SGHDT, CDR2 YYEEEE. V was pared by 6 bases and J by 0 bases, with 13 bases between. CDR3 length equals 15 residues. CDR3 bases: TGTGCCAGCAAGTCGAGTCTGTTCTCTGGAAACACCATATATTTT. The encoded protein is CASKSSLFSGNTIYF.

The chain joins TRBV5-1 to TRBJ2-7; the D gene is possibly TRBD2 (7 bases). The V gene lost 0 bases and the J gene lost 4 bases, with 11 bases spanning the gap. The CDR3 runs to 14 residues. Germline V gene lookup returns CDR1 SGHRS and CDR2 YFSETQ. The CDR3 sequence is CASSLAGGKYEQYF. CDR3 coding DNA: TGCGCCAGCAGCTTGGCGGGGGGCAAATACGAGCAGTACTTC. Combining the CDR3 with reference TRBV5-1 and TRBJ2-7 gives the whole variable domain KAGVTQTPRYLIKTRGQQVTLSCSPISGHRSVSWYQQTPGQGLQFLFEYFSETQRNKGNFPGRFSGRQFSNSRSEMNVSTLELGDSALYLCASSLAGGKYEQYFGPGTRLTVT.

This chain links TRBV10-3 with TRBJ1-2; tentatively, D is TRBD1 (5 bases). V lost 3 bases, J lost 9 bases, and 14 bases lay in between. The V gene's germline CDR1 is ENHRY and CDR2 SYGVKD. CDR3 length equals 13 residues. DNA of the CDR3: TGTGCCATCAGTGAAAACAGGCCAGTTAGCTACACCTTC. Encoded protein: CAISENRPVSYTF.

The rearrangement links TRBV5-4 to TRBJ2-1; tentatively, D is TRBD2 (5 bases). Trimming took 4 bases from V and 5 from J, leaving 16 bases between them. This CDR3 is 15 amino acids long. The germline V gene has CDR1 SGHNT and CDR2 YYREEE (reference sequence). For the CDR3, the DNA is TGTGCCAGCAGCCCCTCCCTTCGGGAAGACAATGAGCAGTTCTTC. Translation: CASSPSLREDNEQFF.

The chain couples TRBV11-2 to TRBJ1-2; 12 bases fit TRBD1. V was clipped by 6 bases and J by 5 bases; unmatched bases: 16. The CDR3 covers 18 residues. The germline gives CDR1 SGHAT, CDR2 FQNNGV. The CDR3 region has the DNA TGTGCCAGCAGTCCTACCGGGACAGGGGGCGATTGGCGGTATGGCTACACCTTC. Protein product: CASSPTGTGGDWRYGYTF.

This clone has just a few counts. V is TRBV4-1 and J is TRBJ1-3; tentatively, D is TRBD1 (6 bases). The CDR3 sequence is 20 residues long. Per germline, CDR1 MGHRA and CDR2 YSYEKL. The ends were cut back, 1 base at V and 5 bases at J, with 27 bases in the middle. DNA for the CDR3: TGCGCCAGCAGCCAAGTAGCACTCAAAACCGGGACACGTAATAGAAACACCATATATTTT. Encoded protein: CASSQVALKTGTRNRNTIYF.

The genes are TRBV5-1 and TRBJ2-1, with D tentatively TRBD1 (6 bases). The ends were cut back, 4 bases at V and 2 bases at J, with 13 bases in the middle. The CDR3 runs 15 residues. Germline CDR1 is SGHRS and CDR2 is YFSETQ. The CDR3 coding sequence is TGCGCCAGCAGCATGGACAGCACAACCTACAATGAGCAGTTCTTC. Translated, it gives CASSMDSTTYNEQFF.

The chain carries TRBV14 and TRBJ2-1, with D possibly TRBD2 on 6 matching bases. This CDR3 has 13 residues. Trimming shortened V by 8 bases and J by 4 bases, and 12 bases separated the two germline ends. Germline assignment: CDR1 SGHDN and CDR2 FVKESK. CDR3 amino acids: CASRSGPYNEQFF. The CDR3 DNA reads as TGTGCCAGCCGGAGCGGGCCTTACAATGAGCAGTTCTTC.

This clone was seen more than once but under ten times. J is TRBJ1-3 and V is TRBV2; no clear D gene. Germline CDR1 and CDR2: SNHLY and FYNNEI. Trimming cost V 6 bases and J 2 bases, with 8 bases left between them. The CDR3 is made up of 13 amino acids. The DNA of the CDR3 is TGTGCCAGCAGCCAGAAAGCTGGAAACACCATATATTTT. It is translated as CASSQKAGNTIYF.

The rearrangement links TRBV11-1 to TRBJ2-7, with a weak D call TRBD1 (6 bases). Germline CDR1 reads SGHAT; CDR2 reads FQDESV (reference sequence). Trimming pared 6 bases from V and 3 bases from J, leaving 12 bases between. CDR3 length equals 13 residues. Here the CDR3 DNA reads TGTGCCAGCAGGGACGGACAGCTCTACGAGCAGTACTTC. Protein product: CASRDGQLYEQYF. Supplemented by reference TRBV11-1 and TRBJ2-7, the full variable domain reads EAEVAQSPRYKITEKSQAVAFWCDPISGHATLYWYRQILGQGPELLVQFQDESVVDDSQLPKDRFSAERLKGVDSTLKIQPAELGDSAMYLCASRDGQLYEQYFGPGTRLTVT.

For the CDR3, the DNA is TGTGCCAGCAGCTTGGCAGGAGAGACCCAGTACTTC. Its protein is CASSLAGETQYF. The rearrangement links TRBV11-1 to TRBJ2-5; unclear D gene. The CDR3 is made up of 12 amino acids. Trimming left V 3 bases short and J 4 bases short, with 6 bases between. CDR1 is SGHAT, CDR2 FQDESV, per germline (reference sequence).

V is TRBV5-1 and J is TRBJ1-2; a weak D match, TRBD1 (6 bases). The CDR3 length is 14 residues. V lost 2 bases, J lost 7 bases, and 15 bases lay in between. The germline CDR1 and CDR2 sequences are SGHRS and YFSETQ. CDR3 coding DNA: TGCGCCAGCAGCTTCAAGGGACACCTTAGTGGCTACACCTTC. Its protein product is CASSFKGHLSGYTF.

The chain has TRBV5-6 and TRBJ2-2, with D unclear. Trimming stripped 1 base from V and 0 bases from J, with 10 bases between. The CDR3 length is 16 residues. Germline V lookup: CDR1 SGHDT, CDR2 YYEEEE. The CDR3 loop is CASSLYHIANTGELFF. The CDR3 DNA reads TGTGCCAGCAGCTTGTATCATATAGCGAACACCGGGGAGCTGTTTTTT. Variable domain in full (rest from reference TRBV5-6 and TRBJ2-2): DAGVTQSPTHLIKTRGQQVTLRCSPKSGHDTVSWYQQALGQGPQFIFQYYEEEERQRGNFPDRFSGHQFPNYSSELNVNALLLGDSALYLCASSLYHIANTGELFFGEGSRLTVL.

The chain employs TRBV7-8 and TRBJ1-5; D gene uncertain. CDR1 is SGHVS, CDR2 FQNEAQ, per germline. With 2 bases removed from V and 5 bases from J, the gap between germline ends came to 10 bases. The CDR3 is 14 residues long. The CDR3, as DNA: TGTGCCAGCAGCTTATGGCGGGATGATCAGCCCCAGCATTTT. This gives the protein CASSLWRDDQPQHF. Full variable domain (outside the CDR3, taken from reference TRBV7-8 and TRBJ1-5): GAGVSQSPRYKVAKRGQDVALRCDPISGHVSLFWYQQALGQGPEFLTYFQNEAQLDKSGLPSDRFFAERPEGSVSTLKIQRTQQEDSAVYLCASSLWRDDQPQHFGDGTRLSIL.

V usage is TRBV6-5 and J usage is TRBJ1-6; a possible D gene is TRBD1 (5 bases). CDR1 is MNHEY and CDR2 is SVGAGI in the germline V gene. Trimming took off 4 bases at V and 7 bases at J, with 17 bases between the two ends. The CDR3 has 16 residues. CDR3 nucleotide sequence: TGTGCCAGCAGTTCTATGATGGGGGGAGTCAATTCACCCCTCCACTTT. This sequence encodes CASSSMMGGVNSPLHF.